A single sample is the source of the 9 T cell receptor beta chains below, sequenced in a study of beta chain features in type 1 diabetes. For these TCRs, the target antigens are not known. Reverse transcription of all isolated RNA meant that expressed TCRB transcripts were sequenced. Repertoires were generated with immunoSEQ multiplex PCR, while TCRdb's copy carries only in-frame clones and drops some. Among a few hundred thousand clones, more than 11% were seen once, and the ten largest hold about 0.018%. General observations from the study: Among patients with Type 1 diabetes, TCRB CDR3s were moderately but significantly shorter in every one of the four CD4+ subsets.

The sequencing sample was made of naive CD4+ T cells from blood. These receptor sequences come from a man aged 25-45 years with type 1 diabetes.

This clone was seen a handful of times. V and J are TRBV6-6 and TRBJ2-1; D is unresolved. The V and J ends lost 6 bases and 4 bases respectively, with 4 bases between them. Germline V gene data show CDR1 as MNHNY and CDR2 as SVGAGI (reference sequence). The CDR3 sequence is 11 residues long. CDR3 protein: CASRQYNEQFF. The CDR3 DNA is TGTGCCAGCAGACAGTACAATGAGCAGTTCTTC.

The rearrangement joins TRBV2 to TRBJ2-3; possible D gene TRBD1, 6 bases. The CDR3 sequence is 15 residues long. The germline gives CDR1 SNHLY, CDR2 FYNNEI. The germline V and J ends were trimmed by 2 bases and 6 bases, with 15 bases remaining between them. CDR3 nucleotides: TGTGCCAGCAGTGAAATTAGCAGGGGTGGGGATACGCAGTATTTT. Amino acids: CASSEISRGGDTQYF.

V usage is TRBV29-1 and J usage is TRBJ2-3; the D is unclear. CDR1 and CDR2 from the germline V gene are SQVTM and ANQGSEA. The length of the CDR3 is 13 residues. Deletions cut 1 base from V and 2 bases from J, with 7 bases between. CDR3 bases: TGCAGCGTTGAAGGGGCTGTCACAGATACGCAGTATTTT. Amino acid sequence: CSVEGAVTDTQYF.

V is TRBV7-9 and J is TRBJ1-2; 8 bases map to TRBD1. The V segment lost 6 bases and the J segment 2 bases; nucleotides outside the gene matches: 8. The CDR3 loop spans 15 amino acids. Looked up from germline, CDR1 is SEHNR and CDR2 is FQNEAQ (reference sequence). CDR3 DNA sequence: TGTGCCAGCAGTTCGCAGGGGGCTGTGAACTATGGCTACACCTTC. Translated, it gives CASSSQGAVNYGYTF.

The chain couples TRBV5-1 to TRBJ2-7; maybe TRBD2 (5 bases). This CDR3 is 14 amino acids long. Germline V gene data show CDR1 as SGHRS and CDR2 as YFSETQ. The ends were cut back, 4 bases at V and 0 bases at J, with 11 bases in the middle. The CDR3 here is CASSPPRDSYEQYF. The CDR3 nucleotides are TGCGCCAGCAGCCCGCCCCGGGACTCCTACGAGCAGTACTTC.

This sequence joins TRBV5-1 and TRBJ2-7; 8 bases match TRBD1. CDR1 and CDR2 from the germline V gene are SGHRS and YFSETQ. Trimming took 4 bases from V and 5 from J; bases not matched to a gene: 11. The CDR3 runs to 15 residues. CDR3 coding DNA: TGCGCCAGCAGCGGAGGGGACAGGCTCCTAGACGAGCAGTACTTC. Its protein is CASSGGDRLLDEQYF.

This chain joins TRBV7-2 and TRBJ2-7, with 10 bases aligning to TRBD2. The V gene end was trimmed by 3 bases and the J gene end by 7 bases; junction bases not matched to a gene: 3. Germline loops: CDR1 SGHTA, CDR2 FQGNSA. The length of the CDR3 is 13 residues. The CDR3 DNA is TGTGCCAGCAGCTTGACTAGCGGGCGGGAGCAGTACTTC. Translated: CASSLTSGREQYF. Combining the CDR3 with reference TRBV7-2 and TRBJ2-7 gives the whole variable domain GAGVSQSPSNKVTEKGKDVELRCDPISGHTALYWYRQSLGQGLEFLIYFQGNSAPDKSGLPSDRFSAERTGGSVSTLTIQRTQQEDSAVYLCASSLTSGREQYFGPGTRLTVT.

This chain joins TRBV6-1 and TRBJ2-7, with TRBD1 matching 7 bases. V was clipped by 3 bases and J by 7 bases; unmatched bases: 6. Germline assignment: CDR1 MNHNS and CDR2 SASEGT. This CDR3 is 13 amino acids long. Written as DNA, the CDR3 is TGTGCCAGCAGTGAGCAGGGACAGCTGGAGCAGTACTTC. Its translation: CASSEQGQLEQYF.

The sample holds a few counts of this clone. The chain has TRBV30 and TRBJ1-1; TRBD1 agrees at 11 bases. Trimming at V came to 7 bases and at J to 3 bases, leaving 10 bases not matched to a gene. Germline CDR1 reads GTSNPN; CDR2 reads SVGIG (reference sequence). The CDR3 is 15 amino acids. CDR3 nucleotide sequence: TGTGCCTCCCGGACAGGGGGCTCCCGGTACACTGAAGCTTTCTTT. Amino acid sequence: CASRTGGSRYTEAFF. Together with reference TRBV30 and TRBJ1-1, the CDR3 gives the full variable domain: SQTIHQWPATLVQPVGSPLSLECTVEGTSNPNLYWYRQAAGRGLQLLFYSVGIGQISSEVPQNLSASRPQDRQFILSSKKLLLSDSGFYLCASRTGGSRYTEAFFGQGTRLTVV.